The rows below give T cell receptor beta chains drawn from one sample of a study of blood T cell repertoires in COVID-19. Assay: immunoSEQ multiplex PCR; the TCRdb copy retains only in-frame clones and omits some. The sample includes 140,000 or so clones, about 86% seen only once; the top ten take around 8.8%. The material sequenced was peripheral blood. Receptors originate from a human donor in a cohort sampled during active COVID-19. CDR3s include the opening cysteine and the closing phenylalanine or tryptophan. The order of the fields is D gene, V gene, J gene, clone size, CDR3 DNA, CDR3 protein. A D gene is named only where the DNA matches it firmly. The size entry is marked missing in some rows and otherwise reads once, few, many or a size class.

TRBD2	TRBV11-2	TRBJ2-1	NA	TGTGCCAGCAGCTTAGCTAGCGGGAGGTCGGATGAGCAGTTCTTC	CASSLASGRSDEQFF
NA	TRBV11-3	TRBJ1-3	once	TGTGCCAGCAGCTCATCTAGGGGATCTGGAAACACCATATATTTT	CASSSSRGSGNTIYF
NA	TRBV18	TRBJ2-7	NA	TGTGCCAGCTCAAACATTGATTCCGAGCAGTACTTC	CASSNIDSEQYF
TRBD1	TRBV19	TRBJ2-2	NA	TGTGCCAGTGGGGGACAGGGTCGCCTTTCCGGGGAGCTGTTTTTT	CASGGQGRLSGELFF
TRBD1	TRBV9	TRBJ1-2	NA	TGTGCCAGCAGCGAGACAGGGGTCTATGGCTACACCTTC	CASSETGVYGYTF
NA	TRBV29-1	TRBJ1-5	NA	TGCAGCGTTCTAACAGGTAGTCAGCCCCAGCATTTT	CSVLTGSQPQHF
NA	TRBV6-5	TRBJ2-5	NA	TGTGCCAGCAGTTTGGGGGGTTGGAGGGTTGGAGAGACCCAGTACTTC	CASSLGGWRVGETQYF
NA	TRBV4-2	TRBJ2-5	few	TGTGCCAGCAGCCAAGAAGGGCGGGGAGCCCAAGAGACCCAGTACTTC	CASSQEGRGAQETQYF
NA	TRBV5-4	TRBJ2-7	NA	TGTGCCAGCAGCTTGGGGGTTGGGGCGCAGTACTTC	CASSLGVGAQYF
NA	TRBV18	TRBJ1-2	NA	TGTGCCAGCTCACCACGACATCCCCCAGATATCGACGGCTACACCTTC	CASSPRHPPDIDGYTF
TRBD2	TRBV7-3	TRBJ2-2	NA	TGTGCCAGCAGCTTAAGCGCCGGGACTAGCGCCGGGGAGCTGTTTTTT	CASSLSAGTSAGELFF
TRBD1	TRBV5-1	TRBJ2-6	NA	TGCGCCAGCAGTCACACCGCCGGGACAGGGTCTTCTGGGGCCAACGTCCTGACTTTC	CASSHTAGTGSSGANVLTF
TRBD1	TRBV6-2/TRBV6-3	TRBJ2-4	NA	TGTGCCAGCAGTTACAGGGACGACCTGACAGGGGGAAACATTCAGTACTTC	CASSYRDDLTGGNIQYF
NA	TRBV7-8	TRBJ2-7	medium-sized	TGTGCCAGCAGCCCAATGGGGGGGACAGGCTTGTACGAGCAGTACTTC	CASSPMGGTGLYEQYF
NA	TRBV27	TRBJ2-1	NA	TGTGCCAGCAGTTCCGCAACCCTAGCGCCCTCCGGGACCAATGAGCAGTTCTTC	CASSSATLAPSGTNEQFF
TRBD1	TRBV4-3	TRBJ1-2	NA	TGCGCCAGCAGCCAAGGATTCGGTGAGGGACAGGGGCTTGGCTACACCTTC	CASSQGFGEGQGLGYTF
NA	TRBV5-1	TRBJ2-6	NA	TGCGCCAGCAGCTGGACTCTCTCTGGGGCCAACGTCCTGACTTTC	CASSWTLSGANVLTF
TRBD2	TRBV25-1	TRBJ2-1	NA	TGTGCCAGCGGACGGACTAGCGGGAGGGGCCCCTACAATGAGCAGTTCTTC	CASGRTSGRGPYNEQFF
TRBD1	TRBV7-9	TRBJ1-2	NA	TGTGCCAGCAGCTTAGTAAACAGGGGCGGCTATGGCTACACCTTC	CASSLVNRGGYGYTF
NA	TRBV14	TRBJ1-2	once	TGTGCCAGCAGCCAATACGGCTATGGCTACACCTTC	CASSQYGYGYTF
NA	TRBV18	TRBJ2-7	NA	TGTGCCAGCTCACGGGAGTTCCTAGTAAGCTCCTACGAGCAGTACTTC	CASSREFLVSSYEQYF
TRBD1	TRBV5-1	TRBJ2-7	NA	TGCGCCAGCAGCTTAGTTTACAGGGGTCGGAGCGAGCAGTACTTC	CASSLVYRGRSEQYF
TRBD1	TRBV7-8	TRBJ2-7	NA	TGTGCCAGCAGCTTATCGGGACAGGGAGCCTACGAGCAGTACTTC	CASSLSGQGAYEQYF
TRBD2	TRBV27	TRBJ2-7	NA	TGTGCCAGCATTAGCGGGAGGGCGAGAGAGCAGTACTTC	CASISGRAREQYF
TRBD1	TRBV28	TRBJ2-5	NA	TGTGCCAGCAGTCCCCCCGGGACAGGCTACCAAGAGACCCAGTACTTC	CASSPPGTGYQETQYF
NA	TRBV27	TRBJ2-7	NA	TGTGCCAGCAGTTTAGGTGGAAACAGGGGGGGCGAGCAGTACTTC	CASSLGGNRGGEQYF
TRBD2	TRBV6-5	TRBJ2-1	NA	TGTGCCAGCAGACTCACTAGCGGTGGCGGGGGGCAGTTCTTC	CASRLTSGGGGQFF
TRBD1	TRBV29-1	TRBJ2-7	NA	TGCAGCGTTGTTTCCAGGGGGTCCCCCTCCTACGAGCAGTACTTC	CSVVSRGSPSYEQYF
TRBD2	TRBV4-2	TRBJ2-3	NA	TGTGCCAGCAGCCCTTCCGGGACTAGCGGGGCTAGCACAGATACGCAGTATTTT	CASSPSGTSGASTDTQYF
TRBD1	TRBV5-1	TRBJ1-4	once	TGCGCCAGCAGCCGATATTCAGGGGGAAAACTGTTTTTT	CASSRYSGGKLFF
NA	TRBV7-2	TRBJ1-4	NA	TGTGCCAGCAGCCTTGCGGGGCTGGGGGAAAAACTGTTTTTT	CASSLAGLGEKLFF
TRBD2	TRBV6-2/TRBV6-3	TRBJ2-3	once	TGTGCCAGCAGTACTAGCGGATTCACAGATACGCAGTATTTT	CASSTSGFTDTQYF
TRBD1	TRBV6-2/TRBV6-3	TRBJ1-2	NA	TGTGCCAGCAGTGTGGACAGGGTACATGGCTACACCTTC	CASSVDRVHGYTF
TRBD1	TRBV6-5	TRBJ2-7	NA	TGTGCCAGCAGTTATACAGGGGGCGCGGAATACGAGCAGTACTTC	CASSYTGGAEYEQYF
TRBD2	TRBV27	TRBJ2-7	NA	TGTGCCAGCAGTAAGGCGGGAGAACGCGAGCAGTACTTC	CASSKAGEREQYF
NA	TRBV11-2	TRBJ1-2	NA	TGTGCCAGCAGCTTAGATAGTACCAGGGTGGAAGGCTACACCTTC	CASSLDSTRVEGYTF
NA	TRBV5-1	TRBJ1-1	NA	TGCGCCAGCAGTAAAGGGGCCGTGGACACTGAAGCTTTCTTT	CASSKGAVDTEAFF
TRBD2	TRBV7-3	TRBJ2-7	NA	TGTGCCAGCAGCCTGACTAGCGGGGACTCCTACGAGCAGTACTTC	CASSLTSGDSYEQYF
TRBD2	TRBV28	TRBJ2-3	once	TGTGCCAGCAGTTTACTTAGCGGGAAGGCAGATACGCAGTATTTT	CASSLLSGKADTQYF
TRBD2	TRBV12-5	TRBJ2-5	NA	TGTGCTAGTGGTTTGGTACAGGGACTAGCGGGACAAGAGACCCAGTACTTC	CASGLVQGLAGQETQYF
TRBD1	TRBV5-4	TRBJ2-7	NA	TGTGCCAGCAGCCGGGACAGGGATGACGAGCAGTACTTC	CASSRDRDDEQYF
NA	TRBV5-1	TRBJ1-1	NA	TGCGCCAGCACCGACCCAGGGGTGGGGAACACTGAAGCTTTCTTT	CASTDPGVGNTEAFF
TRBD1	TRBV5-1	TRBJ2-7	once	TGCGCCAGCAGCATCACAGGGGGCTCCTACGAGCAGTACTTC	CASSITGGSYEQYF
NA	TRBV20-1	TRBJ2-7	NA	TGCAGTGCTAGAACGGGAGAGCAGTACTTC	CSARTGEQYF
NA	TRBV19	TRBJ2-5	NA	TGTGCCAGTAGTCCGGGTTGGGAGACCCAGTACTTC	CASSPGWETQYF
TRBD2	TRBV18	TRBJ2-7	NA	TGTGCCAGCTCACCGCGAGCGGGAGCCTACGAGCAGTACTTC	CASSPRAGAYEQYF
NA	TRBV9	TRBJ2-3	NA	TGTGCCAGCGAACAGGGTAATACGCAGTATTTT	CASEQGNTQYF
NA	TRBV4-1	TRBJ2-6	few	TGCGCCAGCAGCCAAGTCGCTGGGGCCAACGTCCTGACTTTC	CASSQVAGANVLTF
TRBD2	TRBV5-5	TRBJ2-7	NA	TGTGCCAGCAGCTCGGTGCAGGGGCTAGCGGGACACTCCTACGAGCAGTACTTC	CASSSVQGLAGHSYEQYF
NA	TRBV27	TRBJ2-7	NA	TGTGCCAGCAGTTTTGGGGGGAGCTCCTACGAGCAGTACTTC	CASSFGGSSYEQYF
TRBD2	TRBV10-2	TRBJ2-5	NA	TGCGCCAGCAGTGAGTTTGGGAGCGGGAGTCACCAAGAGACCCAGTACTTC	CASSEFGSGSHQETQYF
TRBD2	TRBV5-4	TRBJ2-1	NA	TGTGCCAGCAGATCGGGACTAGCGGGAGATCAGTTCTTC	CASRSGLAGDQFF
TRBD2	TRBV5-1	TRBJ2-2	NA	TGCGCCAGCAGCTTGGACGGACTAGCGGGAGGGCGAGGCGGGGAGCTGTTTTTT	CASSLDGLAGGRGGELFF
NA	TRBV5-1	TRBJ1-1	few	TGCGCCAGCAGTGATGGGCCGAACACTGAAGCTTTCTTT	CASSDGPNTEAFF